One and the same sample provided the 13 T cell receptor beta chains below, sequenced in a study of cytomegalovirus exposure and HLA in healthy donors. The PCR used 60 Vbeta and 13 Jbeta primers. Data came from immunoSEQ multiplex PCR; TCRdb stores just in-frame clones and leaves some out. Of 100,000 to 150,000 clones in the sample, over 15% are singletons; the top ten hold 1.9%. Sequenced: PBMCs. The receptors come from a woman between 18 and 29 years old in good health and CMV-seronegative.

Points on this clone: Other DNA sequences in this specimen translate into the identical CDR3. The chain links TRBV19 to TRBJ2-2; TRBD1 aligns across 12 bases. The CDR3 length is 16 residues. J was trimmed by 5 bases and V by 4 bases; bases with no gene match: 5. Germline V gene lookup returns CDR1 LNHDA and CDR2 SQIVND (reference sequence). DNA for the CDR3: TGTGCCAGTAGTAGGGGACAGGGGGCGGGGACCGGGGAGCTGTTTTTT. Amino acids: CASSRGQGAGTGELFF.

The chain joins TRBV30 to TRBJ1-5; the match to TRBD1 covers 9 bases. V was clipped by 5 bases and J by 3 bases; unmatched bases: 11. The CDR3 is made up of 16 amino acids. Germline V gene lookup returns CDR1 GTSNPN and CDR2 SVGIG (reference sequence). The CDR3, as DNA: TGTGCCTGGGGGCCCCCCGGGACAGGGCTCAATCAGCCCCAGCATTTT. It specifies CAWGPPGTGLNQPQHF.

This clone has a handful of counts. The rearrangement joins TRBV28 to TRBJ1-2; 10 bases align to TRBD1. Germline trimming cut 6 bases from V and 4 bases from J; bases unmatched to any gene: 11. The CDR3 covers 16 residues. Germline V gene lookup returns CDR1 MDHEN and CDR2 SYDVKM. The CDR3 region is CASSPDGQGVGYGYTF. Here the CDR3 DNA reads TGTGCCAGCAGCCCCGACGGACAGGGGGTGGGCTATGGCTACACCTTC.

V is TRBV5-4 and J is TRBJ2-5, with D possibly being TRBD1 (5 bases). This CDR3 is 16 amino acids long. The ends were cut back, 1 base at V and 4 bases at J, with 17 bases in the middle. From germline, CDR1 is SGHNT and CDR2 YYREEE (reference sequence). CDR3 DNA: TGTGCCAGCAGCTTGACCGGGTACCCCCAGGGAGAGACCCAGTACTTC. This gives the protein CASSLTGYPQGETQYF.

This clone was observed a few times. This chain connects TRBV4-2 to TRBJ2-2; unclear D gene. V was cut by 1 base and J by 2 bases, with 5 bases left in between. CDR1 is LGHNA and CDR2 is YNFKEQ in the germline V gene. The CDR3 is made up of 14 amino acids. The CDR3 DNA sequence: TGTGCCAGCAGCCAAGGGCCTAACACCGGGGAGCTGTTTTTT. Translation gives CASSQGPNTGELFF.

V is TRBV6-4 and J is TRBJ2-3; 12 positions agree with TRBD2. CDR1 MRHNA and CDR2 SNTAGT come from the germline V gene. The CDR3 totals 16 residues. With V trimmed by 2 bases and J by 5 bases, 5 bases remained unmatched. DNA for the CDR3: TGTGCCAGCAGTGACGGGACTAGCGGGCGACGAGATACGCAGTATTTT. This sequence encodes CASSDGTSGRRDTQYF.

The chain carries TRBV6-1 and TRBJ1-2; TRBD1 is a possible D gene (6 bases). V was clipped by 0 bases and J by 7 bases, with 18 bases between them. CDR1 is MNHNS, CDR2 SASEGT, per germline. The CDR3 totals 16 residues. CDR3 region: CASSEAGTSTVVGYTF. CDR3 coding DNA: TGTGCCAGCAGTGAAGCTGGGACATCGACTGTCGTTGGCTACACCTTC.

The rearrangement joins TRBV19 to TRBJ2-2; maybe TRBD1 (5 bases). Germline loops: CDR1 LNHDA, CDR2 SQIVND (reference sequence). The V end lost 5 bases, the J end lost 6 bases, and 10 bases lay between the germline ends. The CDR3 is 13 amino acids. CDR3 bases: TGTGCCAGTAGTCTAGGACAATCCGGGGAGCTGTTTTTT. Its translation: CASSLGQSGELFF.

This clone was seen a few times. V usage is TRBV29-1 and J usage is TRBJ2-7; 12 bases align to TRBD2. Trimming took 1 base from V and 2 from J; bases not matched to a gene: 9. CDR3 length: 17 residues. The germline V gene encodes CDR1 SQVTM and CDR2 ANQGSEA. CDR3 in amino acids: CSVEGSALAGGAYEQYF. As DNA, the CDR3 is TGCAGCGTTGAAGGGTCGGCACTAGCGGGGGGTGCCTACGAGCAGTACTTC.

This clone appeared a few times. The chain links TRBV19 to TRBJ1-1; 7 positions match TRBD1. Looked up from germline, CDR1 is LNHDA and CDR2 is SQIVND (reference sequence). The CDR3 covers 12 residues. V was clipped by 5 bases and J by 11 bases; unmatched bases: 8. In DNA form, the CDR3 reads TGTGCCAGTAGTCACAGGGGCAGCAAGGCTTTCTTT. This codes for CASSHRGSKAFF.

The chain uses TRBV5-1 and TRBJ2-2, with 11 bases fitting TRBD2. The CDR3 consists of 13 residues. J was trimmed by 7 bases and V by 7 bases; bases with no gene match: 3. Germline V CDR1 and CDR2: SGHRS, YFSETQ. CDR3 loop: CASLTSGDGELFF. The CDR3 nucleotides are TGCGCCAGCTTGACTAGCGGGGACGGGGAGCTGTTTTTT.

This clone was detected only a few times. This rearrangement joins TRBV7-9 to TRBJ1-2, with D maybe TRBD1 (6 bases). The germline CDR1 and CDR2 sequences are SEHNR and FQNEAQ (reference sequence). V lost 4 bases and J lost 5, with 20 bases in between. This CDR3 is 16 amino acids long. Written as DNA, the CDR3 is TGTGCCAGCAGCTCGTTATCCGGGACACCGCTTTATGGCTACACCTTC. It codes for CASSSLSGTPLYGYTF.

The rearrangement links TRBV28 to TRBJ2-1; TRBD1 might be the D (6 bases). In germline, CDR1 is MDHEN, CDR2 SYDVKM. V was trimmed by 2 bases and J by 4 bases, leaving 9 bases between them. The CDR3 spans 14 residues. The CDR3 loop reads CASSLRDTYNEQFF. CDR3 sequence (DNA): TGTGCCAGCAGTTTAAGGGACACTTACAATGAGCAGTTCTTC.